This T cell receptor beta chain came from a study of blood T cells in healthy people across ages. Study results and caveats: With donor CMV status unknown, expanded clonotype changes were possibly confounded.

The study drew donors from healthy Caucasian individuals in Russia aged about 6 to 90. No fewer than 7 million PBMCs went into each sample. Germline V lookup: CDR1 MNHEY, CDR2 SMNVEV (reference sequence). V lost 2 bases and J 4 bases, leaving 14 bases between the germline ends. CDR3 length: 15 amino acids. Using a J-beta primer mix together with a sample-barcoded 5' primer, a second PCR was run for about 7 to 12 cycles. Every single cDNA molecule received a tag from a template-switch adaptor with 12 random nucleotides. TCRdb re-called the 5' RACE reads through MiXCR, storing one row per CDR3 protein. This table has 1.5 million to 2 million distinct CDR3 sequences, 25% to 30% appearing once. This clonotype was seen a handful of times. Its antigen remains unidentified.

This receptor was identified in a woman aged 25 to 39 in good health. The sample comprised blood. The rearrangement links TRBV27 to TRBJ1-2, with no clear D. DNA of the CDR3: TGTGCCAGCAGTTTAGTGGGCACATCCTCCTATGGCTACACCTTC. It specifies CASSLVGTSSYGYTF.